The next 16 T cell receptor beta chains were all read from a single sample in a study of blood T cell repertoires in COVID-19. Assay used: immunoSEQ multiplex PCR; TCRdb lists only in-frame clones, some missing. The sample gives 110,000 or so clones, approximately 82% of which show up once; 7.9% is in the top ten. The source material was peripheral blood. Source of these receptors: a woman of 80 years or more with active or convalescent COVID-19.

J is TRBJ1-4 and V is TRBV25-1; D is undetermined. Germline assignment: CDR1 MGHDK and CDR2 SYGVNS. The length of the CDR3 is 16 residues. The V end was cut by 3 bases, the J end by 5 bases, with 16 bases between. CDR3 protein: CASSEIGHRRNEKLFF. Here the CDR3 DNA reads TGTGCCAGCAGTGAGATTGGTCACCGGAGAAATGAAAAACTGTTTTTT.

The CDR3 spells CASSATGLGQPQHF. Here the CDR3 DNA reads TGTGCCAGCAGTGCAACAGGGTTGGGCCAGCCCCAGCATTTT. The chain joins TRBV2 to TRBJ1-5; D possibly corresponds to TRBD1 (6 bases). The CDR3 totals 14 residues. Trimming removed 4 bases from V and 7 bases from J, with 14 bases in between. Germline CDR1 SNHLY, CDR2 FYNNEI.

This clone has just a few counts. This chain uses TRBV6-5 with TRBJ2-7, with a tentative D call TRBD2 (5 bases). Looked up from germline, CDR1 is MNHEY and CDR2 is SVGAGI. Trimming left V 6 bases short and J 5 bases short, with 14 bases between. CDR3 length: 13 amino acids. The CDR3 here is CASRRTGFDEQYF. The CDR3 DNA reads TGTGCCAGCAGGAGGACTGGATTCGACGAGCAGTACTTC.

The rearrangement joins TRBV6-5 to TRBJ1-6; 8 nucleotides line up with TRBD1. CDR1 and CDR2 (germline): MNHEY, SVGAGI. The CDR3 contains 15 residues. After removal of 7 bases from V and 7 bases from J, the junction contained 9 bases not matched to a gene. The CDR3 loop is CASNFFRDRNSPLHF. CDR3 nucleotide sequence: TGTGCCAGCAATTTTTTCCGGGACAGGAATTCACCCCTCCACTTT.

The chain combines TRBV2 with TRBJ2-1; TRBD2 matches at 10 bases. From germline, CDR1 is SNHLY and CDR2 FYNNEI. This CDR3 is 18 amino acids long. J lost 8 bases, V lost 5 bases, and 18 bases had no gene match. The CDR3 DNA follows: TGTGCCAGCAGTCCGCGTACTCTCCTAGCGGGAGTAATGGATGAGCAGTTCTTC. It yields the protein CASSPRTLLAGVMDEQFF.

This clone was recorded only once. This sequence joins TRBV19 and TRBJ2-5; 7 bases align to TRBD2. Germline V lookup: CDR1 LNHDA, CDR2 SQIVND (reference sequence). V gave up 6 bases and J gave up 3 bases; unmatched junction bases: 7. The CDR3 spans 14 residues. The CDR3 sequence is CASSWDYPKETQYF. The CDR3, as DNA: TGTGCCAGTAGCTGGGACTATCCTAAAGAGACCCAGTACTTC.

The rearrangement uses TRBV19 and TRBJ1-5; D is perhaps TRBD1 (5 bases). There are 17 residues in the CDR3. Germline V gives CDR1 LNHDA, CDR2 SQIVND (reference sequence). With 2 bases removed from V and 4 bases from J, the gap between germline ends came to 18 bases. This CDR3 is CASSIRGTAASNQPQHF. The CDR3 coding sequence is TGTGCCAGTAGTATACGAGGGACTGCCGCCTCTAATCAGCCCCAGCATTTT.

The chain recombines TRBV6-6 with TRBJ1-5; D is ambiguous. The V end lost 6 bases, the J end lost 4 bases, and 10 bases lay between the germline ends. The CDR3 runs to 13 residues. Germline V gives CDR1 MNHNY, CDR2 SVGAGI (reference sequence). The CDR3 region is CASSRWANQPQHF. CDR3 DNA sequence: TGTGCCAGCAGCCGCTGGGCGAATCAGCCCCAGCATTTT.

The V gene is TRBV6-5, the J gene TRBJ2-7; 9 nucleotides match TRBD1. The germline V gene encodes CDR1 MNHEY and CDR2 SVGAGI. Trimming at V came to 6 bases and at J to 4 bases, leaving 7 bases not matched to a gene. The CDR3 is made up of 14 amino acids. CDR3 in DNA: TGTGCCAGCAGATTAGGACAGGGGACTTACGAGCAGTACTTC. Its protein is CASRLGQGTYEQYF.

The chain has TRBV20-1 and TRBJ2-3, with TRBD2 matching 9 bases. The CDR3 has 14 amino acids. Germline V gene lookup returns CDR1 DFQATT and CDR2 SNEGSKA (reference sequence). With V trimmed by 3 bases and J by 6 bases, 7 bases remained unmatched. The CDR3 reads CSASSTTSGDTQYF. CDR3 sequence (DNA): TGCAGTGCTAGTTCGACGACTAGCGGTGATACGCAGTATTTT.

This clone was picked up one time. The V and J genes are TRBV25-1 and TRBJ2-7; tentative D call: TRBD1 (6 bases). V lost 3 bases to trimming and J lost 5 bases, with 11 bases between them. This CDR3 is 13 amino acids long. Germline CDR1 and CDR2: MGHDK and SYGVNS. The CDR3 here is CASSDGWGHEQYF. The CDR3 bases are TGTGCCAGCAGTGACGGCTGGGGGCACGAGCAGTACTTC.

V gene TRBV6-5 combines with J gene TRBJ1-2; 11 bases are a match to TRBD1. Germline V CDR1 and CDR2: MNHEY, SVGAGI. The CDR3 is made up of 14 amino acids. The trim removed 5 bases at V and 5 bases at J, leaving 4 bases unmatched. The chain's CDR3 is CASSPGTGGYGYTF. The CDR3 bases are TGTGCCAGCAGTCCCGGGACAGGGGGTTATGGCTACACCTTC.

The V and J genes are TRBV6-6 and TRBJ1-4; the D gene is possibly TRBD1 (5 bases). V lost 6 bases to trimming and J lost 1 base, with 12 bases between them. Germline lookup yields CDR1 MNHNY and CDR2 SVGAGI (reference sequence). This CDR3 has 15 amino acids. The CDR3 DNA sequence: TGTGCCAGCAGACCATCGGGGGGAACTAATGAAAAACTGTTTTTT. Translating gives CASRPSGGTNEKLFF.

This clone appeared a single time. The V gene is TRBV28, the J gene TRBJ1-2; 7 bases match TRBD1. Trimming took 4 bases from V and 7 from J; bases not matched to a gene: 6. This CDR3 comprises 13 residues. The germline gives CDR1 MDHEN, CDR2 SYDVKM. CDR3 residues: CASSSTGTGGYTF. The DNA of the CDR3 is TGTGCCAGCAGTTCGACAGGGACGGGTGGCTACACCTTC.

Points on this clone: Other DNA sequences in this specimen translate into the identical CDR3. V and J are TRBV9 and TRBJ2-2, with TRBD2 identical over 12 bases. Germline V gene lookup returns CDR1 SGDLS and CDR2 YYNGEE. This CDR3 spans 16 amino acids. The ends lost 4 bases at V and 5 bases at J; junction bases unmatched: 6. CDR3 in DNA: TGTGCCAGCAGCCCCAGCGGACTAGCGGGAACCGGGGAGCTGTTTTTT. Protein: CASSPSGLAGTGELFF.

V is TRBV19 and J is TRBJ2-1, with 11 bases aligning to TRBD1. The CDR3 is 15 amino acids. CDR1 is LNHDA and CDR2 is SQIVND in the germline V gene (reference sequence). The J segment lost 3 bases and the V segment lost 6 bases, leaving 4 bases of the junction unmatched. In DNA form, the CDR3 reads TGTGCCAGTAGGGGGACAGGGGGAATCTACAATGAGCAGTTCTTC. The encoded protein is CASRGTGGIYNEQFF. Together with reference TRBV19 and TRBJ2-1, the CDR3 gives the full variable domain: DGGITQSPKYLFRKEGQNVTLSCEQNLNHDAMYWYRQDPGQGLRLIYYSQIVNDFQKGDIAEGYSVSREKKESFPLTVTSAQKNPTAFYLCASRGTGGIYNEQFFGPGTRLTVL.